Below are 10 T cell receptor beta chains sequenced from a single sample in a study of blood T cells in healthy people across ages. A second about 6 to 12 cycle PCR used barcoded and J-beta primers. TCRdb re-called the 5' RACE reads with MiXCR, one entry per CDR3 protein. The table has about a million distinct CDR3 sequences, roughly two fifths seen once. Sequencing was done on a sample of blood. These receptors came from a man in his late teens or twenties in good health.

V gene TRBV7-9 combines with J gene TRBJ1-1; the D gene is possibly TRBD1 (5 bases). This CDR3 region has 14 residues. CDR1 is SEHNR, CDR2 FQNEAQ, per germline (reference sequence). Between the trimmed V and J ends, which lost 4 bases and 5 bases, there was a span of 14 bases. The CDR3 spells CASSSGTGETEAFF. The DNA of the CDR3 is TGTGCCAGCAGCTCCGGGACGGGGGAGACTGAAGCTTTCTTT. Complete variable domain (other parts from reference TRBV7-9 and TRBJ1-1): DTGVSQNPRHKITKRGQNVTFRCDPISEHNRLYWYRQTLGQGPEFLTYFQNEAQLEKSRLLSDRFSAERPKGSFSTLEIQRTEQGDSAMYLCASSSGTGETEAFFGQGTRLTVV.

The chain is built from TRBV2 and TRBJ2-3; D perhaps matches TRBD2 (6 bases). Germline-derived CDR1 and CDR2 are SNHLY and FYNNEI. The V end was cut by 6 bases, the J end by 0 bases, with 13 bases between. This CDR3 is 15 amino acids long. The CDR3, as DNA: TGTGCCAGCAGGGACTCCGGGACTAGCACAGATACGCAGTATTTT. Protein product: CASRDSGTSTDTQYF.

This clonotype was counted a few times. The V and J genes are TRBV28 and TRBJ2-1; possible D gene TRBD1, 7 bases. CDR1 and CDR2 (germline): MDHEN, SYDVKM. V was clipped by 7 bases and J by 5 bases, with 18 bases between them. This CDR3 has 15 amino acids. The CDR3 DNA follows: TGTGCCAGCACCCCCAGGGGGGTGATTAACAATGAGCAGTTCTTC. It codes for CASTPRGVINNEQFF.

This clonotype was detected once. This sequence joins TRBV2 and TRBJ2-1; 7 bases align to TRBD2. This CDR3 contains 16 residues. Germline CDR1 and CDR2: SNHLY and FYNNEI. The trim removed 4 bases at V and 5 bases at J, leaving 11 bases unmatched. The CDR3 protein is CASSVGDGGMDNEQFF. The CDR3, as DNA: TGTGCCAGCAGTGTGGGTGACGGGGGGATGGACAATGAGCAGTTCTTC.

The chain employs TRBV3-1 and TRBJ1-2, with D possibly TRBD1 on 5 matching bases. Germline assignment: CDR1 LGHDT and CDR2 YNNKEL (reference sequence). V was cut by 1 base and J by 2 bases, with 14 bases left in between. The CDR3 runs to 16 residues. The CDR3 protein is CASSQGWGSENYGYTF. CDR3 DNA sequence: TGTGCCAGCAGCCAAGGTTGGGGCAGCGAAAACTATGGCTACACCTTC.

This clonotype has only a few counts. This sequence joins TRBV10-3 and TRBJ2-4; perhaps TRBD1 as D (5 bases). Germline CDR1 reads ENHRY; CDR2 reads SYGVKD. Between the trimmed V and J ends, which lost 3 bases and 6 bases, there was a span of 9 bases. This CDR3 has 13 residues. Here the CDR3 reads CAISEERGNIQYF. The CDR3 nucleotides are TGTGCCATCAGTGAAGAAAGGGGAAACATTCAGTACTTC.

The chain uses TRBV7-2 and TRBJ1-5; the match to TRBD1 covers 9 bases. The germline CDR1 and CDR2 sequences are SGHTA and FQGNSA. Trimming took 1 base from V and 1 from J; bases not matched to a gene: 2. The CDR3 contains 16 residues. For the CDR3, the DNA is TGTGCCAGCAGCTTAGGGGGGACAGGGAGCAATCAGCCCCAGCATTTT. Its translation: CASSLGGTGSNQPQHF.

The V call is TRBV20-1, the J call TRBJ2-7, with 9 bases that match TRBD2. The CDR3 loop spans 19 amino acids. V lost 6 bases and J lost 0; bases outside the gene matches: 21. The germline V gene has CDR1 DFQATT and CDR2 SNEGSKA (reference sequence). The CDR3 spells CSATQQGFIGGGGSYEQYF. CDR3 sequence (DNA): TGCAGTGCCACCCAACAGGGGTTCATTGGCGGGGGGGGCTCCTACGAGCAGTACTTC.

Concerning this clonotype itself: Relative to the germline gene, one junction end is altered; a read error may explain this. The genes are TRBV29-1 and TRBJ1-5; TRBD1 aligns across 7 bases. CDR1 and CDR2 (germline): SQVTM, ANQGSEA. This CDR3 is 13 amino acids long. CDR3: CGVGDRADQPQHF. In DNA form, the CDR3 reads TGCGGCGTTGGCGACAGGGCGGATCAGCCCCAGCATTTT.

In its sample, this clonotype was seen many times. The rearrangement uses TRBV5-1 and TRBJ2-3; D not resolved. The CDR3 runs to 12 residues. V shed 2 bases and J shed 5 bases, with 6 bases lying between them. Germline V CDR1 and CDR2: SGHRS, YFSETQ. CDR3 sequence: CASSLPEDTQYF. The DNA for the CDR3 is TGCGCCAGCAGCTTACCAGAAGATACGCAGTATTTT.